Below are 19 T cell receptor beta chains sequenced from a single sample in a study of blood T cell repertoires in COVID-19. The method was immunoSEQ multiplex PCR; TCRdb's version includes in-frame clones alone and lacks a portion of them. The sample has about 100,000 clones; just under 85% are singletons. Source material: peripheral blood. The receptor source for this set is a man aged 50 or older with active or convalescent COVID-19.

V gene TRBV19 combines with J gene TRBJ2-7; 8 positions match TRBD1. CDR1 is LNHDA, CDR2 SQIVND, per germline (reference sequence). The CDR3 spans 14 residues. With V trimmed by 5 bases and J by 0 bases, 3 bases remained unmatched. The CDR3: CASSPRGLSYEQYF. The CDR3 region has the DNA TGTGCCAGTAGTCCCAGGGGGCTCTCCTACGAGCAGTACTTC.

Here the CDR3 reads CASSSGEGSYNEQFF. The DNA of the CDR3 is TGTGCCAGCTCATCGGGAGAGGGGTCGTACAATGAGCAGTTCTTC. The chain joins TRBV18 to TRBJ2-1; the D gene is possibly TRBD2 (6 bases). Trimming took off 5 bases at V and 4 bases at J, with 15 bases between the two ends. Per the germline V gene, CDR1 is KGHSH and CDR2 is LQKENI. The CDR3 spans 15 residues.

This clone was observed once. The rearrangement uses TRBV3-1 (or the pseudogene TRBV3-2) and TRBJ2-7; perhaps TRBD1 as D (6 bases). Germline V gives CDR1 LGHDT, CDR2 YNNKEL (reference sequence). V dropped 4 bases and J dropped 4 bases, with 17 bases sitting between them. This CDR3 contains 15 residues. CDR3 coding DNA: TGTGCCAGCAGCCGCGGACAGCAAGCTTCATACGAGCAGTACTTC. This gives the protein CASSRGQQASYEQYF.

This rearrangement joins TRBV4-1 to TRBJ2-7; 7 bases align to TRBD2. The ends lost 3 bases at V and 3 bases at J; junction bases unmatched: 17. Per germline, CDR1 MGHRA and CDR2 YSYEKL. The CDR3 has 18 residues. CDR3 nucleotides: TGCGCCAGCAGCCAGAGGACATCTAGCGGTTGGGACGGCTACGAGCAGTACTTC. It yields the protein CASSQRTSSGWDGYEQYF.

The chain joins TRBV6-5 to TRBJ1-2, with 10 bases aligning to TRBD1. CDR1 is MNHEY and CDR2 is SVGAGI in the germline V gene. The CDR3 runs to 13 residues. With 6 bases clipped from V and 11 bases from J, the junction kept 9 bases outside the gene matches. The CDR3 here is CASSPGTGAGYTF. The DNA for the CDR3 is TGTGCCAGCAGCCCCGGGACAGGGGCGGGTTACACCTTC.

The J gene is TRBJ1-1, the V gene TRBV29-1; possible D gene TRBD1, 5 bases. Germline values: CDR1 SQVTM, CDR2 ANQGSEA. The V end lost 6 bases, the J end lost 0 bases, and 8 bases lay between the germline ends. CDR3 length equals 12 residues. CDR3 region: CSVDSLNTEAFF. Here the CDR3 DNA reads TGCAGCGTCGACAGCCTGAACACTGAAGCTTTCTTT.

Comments on this clone: Other DNA sequences in the same sample also yield this CDR3. V is TRBV29-1 and J is TRBJ1-2, with TRBD1 identical over 7 bases. This CDR3 comprises 12 residues. The germline gives CDR1 SQVTM, CDR2 ANQGSEA. The trim removed 3 bases at V and 2 bases at J, leaving 0 bases unmatched. The CDR3 DNA reads as TGCAGCGTTGAGACAGGGAACTATGGCTACACCTTC. Its translation is CSVETGNYGYTF.

The chain combines TRBV5-1 with TRBJ1-1; D is possibly TRBD1 (6 bases). V lost 0 bases, J lost 1 base, and 13 bases lay in between. The CDR3 is made up of 16 amino acids. Germline-derived CDR1 and CDR2 are SGHRS and YFSETQ. CDR3 in DNA: TGCGCCAGCAGCTTGGGGTATGGGGGCTCGAACACTGAAGCTTTCTTT. Protein sequence: CASSLGYGGSNTEAFF.

The chain recombines TRBV10-3 with TRBJ2-2; 7 nucleotides align to TRBD2. This CDR3 is built from 13 residues. The junction had 8 bases not matched to a gene; V was cut back by 10 bases and J by 6 bases. Germline V gene sequence: CDR1 ENHRY, CDR2 SYGVKD. The CDR3 loop is CATLGLPPGELFF. The CDR3 nucleotides read TGTGCCACTTTGGGACTACCCCCCGGGGAGCTGTTTTTT.

The chain carries TRBV28 and TRBJ2-2, with D unresolved. The CDR3 is 14 residues long. CDR1 MDHEN and CDR2 SYDVKM come from the germline V gene. The V and J ends lost 5 bases and 3 bases respectively, with 10 bases between them. CDR3 DNA sequence: TGTGCCAGCAGTGAAGTTAGCTACACCGGGGAGCTGTTTTTT. It is translated as CASSEVSYTGELFF. Variable domain in full (rest from reference TRBV28 and TRBJ2-2): DVKVTQSSRYLVKRTGEKVFLECVQDMDHENMFWYRQDPGLGLRLIYFSYDVKMKEKGDIPEGYSVSREKKERFSLILESASTNQTSMYLCASSEVSYTGELFFGEGSRLTVL.

This clone was detected a few times. The chain links TRBV19 to TRBJ1-2; 7 bases line up with TRBD1. CDR1 LNHDA and CDR2 SQIVND come from the germline V gene (reference sequence). Trimming took 5 bases from V and 4 from J; bases not matched to a gene: 10. The CDR3 contains 15 residues. The CDR3 nucleotides read TGTGCCAGTAGTTACCCCCAGCAGGGGGGCTATGGCTACACCTTC. It yields the protein CASSYPQQGGYGYTF.

V is TRBV2 and J is TRBJ2-2; D may be TRBD1 (5 bases). Germline CDR1 is SNHLY and CDR2 is FYNNEI. Trimming took 7 bases from V and 4 from J, leaving 10 bases between them. This CDR3 is built from 13 residues. CDR3 DNA: TGTGCCAGCAATTTGGACACCACCGGGGAGCTGTTTTTT. Protein: CASNLDTTGELFF.

This CDR3 is CASSLAVGQGTYGYTF. The CDR3 nucleotides are TGCGCCAGCAGCTTGGCCGTTGGACAGGGAACCTATGGCTACACCTTC. The rearrangement uses TRBV5-1 and TRBJ1-2; TRBD1 aligns across 8 bases. After removal of 0 bases from V and 4 bases from J, the junction contained 8 bases not matched to a gene. This CDR3 comprises 16 residues. Germline V gene sequence: CDR1 SGHRS, CDR2 YFSETQ.

The chain carries TRBV6-2 or TRBV6-3 and TRBJ1-2, with D possibly TRBD1 on 6 matching bases. Germline V gene sequence: CDR1 MNHEY, CDR2 SVGEGT. Between the trimmed V and J ends, which lost 0 bases and 7 bases, there was a span of 9 bases. The CDR3 runs 13 residues. The CDR3 DNA sequence: TGTGCCAGCAGTTACTCGGGACAAGGTGGCTACACCTTC. This gives the protein CASSYSGQGGYTF.

The chain carries TRBV4-2 and TRBJ2-7, with TRBD2 identical over 9 bases. Looked up from germline, CDR1 is LGHNA and CDR2 is YNFKEQ. The CDR3 consists of 14 residues. V gave up 0 bases and J gave up 4 bases; unmatched junction bases: 1. For the CDR3, the DNA is TGTGCCAGCAGCCAAGAGAGCGGGAGGTACGAGCAGTACTTC. Translating gives CASSQESGRYEQYF.

This chain connects TRBV10-3 to TRBJ1-5; 10 nucleotides agree with TRBD1. V lost 2 bases and J lost 5; bases outside the gene matches: 6. The CDR3 covers 16 residues. Germline CDR1 reads ENHRY; CDR2 reads SYGVKD. The chain's CDR3 is CAISEDRGLPYQPQHF. The DNA for the CDR3 is TGTGCCATCAGTGAGGACAGGGGGCTCCCCTATCAGCCCCAGCATTTT.

This clone was seen a single time. The V and J genes are TRBV13 and TRBJ1-3; 9 nucleotides align to TRBD1. V dropped 5 bases and J dropped 8; count of bases not matched to a gene: 4. CDR1 and CDR2 from the germline V gene are PRHDT and FYEKMQ (reference sequence). This CDR3 contains 13 residues. The CDR3 DNA is TGTGCCAGCAGCCGGGGACAGGGCGACACCATATATTTT. Its translation is CASSRGQGDTIYF.

This sequence joins TRBV7-2 and TRBJ2-2; 11 positions match TRBD2. V was clipped by 7 bases and J by 5 bases; unmatched bases: 9. From germline, CDR1 is SGHTA and CDR2 FQGNSA. The CDR3 consists of 16 residues. The CDR3 coding sequence is TGTGCCAGCATCGTGACTAGCGGGACCCCGACCGGGGAGCTGTTTTTT. The encoded protein is CASIVTSGTPTGELFF.

The rearrangement uses TRBV7-2 and TRBJ2-1; D uncertain. V lost 4 bases and J 2 bases, leaving 9 bases between the germline ends. The CDR3 is 14 residues long. In germline, CDR1 is SGHTA, CDR2 FQGNSA. CDR3 in DNA: TGTGCCAGCAGCTCAGACTTGGCCTACAATGAGCAGTTCTTC. Protein product: CASSSDLAYNEQFF.